One and the same sample provided the 23 T cell receptor beta chains below, sequenced in a study of blood T cell repertoires in COVID-19. The repertoire was sequenced with immunoSEQ multiplex PCR; TCRdb's copy has only in-frame clones and lacks some. The top ten hold about 4.1% of the sample, which has roughly 250,000 clones, around 89% seen once. Sequenced input: peripheral blood. The receptors here all came from a man between 60 and 75 years old who had recovered from COVID-19.

J is TRBJ1-5 and V is TRBV6-5, with 7 bases fitting TRBD1. This CDR3 region has 15 residues. V was clipped by 5 bases and J by 4 bases; unmatched bases: 8. The germline V gene encodes CDR1 MNHEY and CDR2 SVGAGI. The CDR3 reads CASSRGQLNNQPQHF. Written as DNA, the CDR3 is TGTGCCAGCAGTAGGGGACAGCTAAATAATCAGCCCCAGCATTTT.

The rearrangement links TRBV3-1 (or the pseudogene TRBV3-2) to TRBJ2-4; weak D call: TRBD2 (6 bases). Germline V gene sequence: CDR1 LGHDT, CDR2 YNNKEL (reference sequence). V gave up 1 base and J gave up 9 bases, with 13 bases separating them. The CDR3 is 14 residues long. CDR3 residues: CASSQGFSEGIQYF. CDR3 DNA sequence: TGTGCCAGCAGCCAAGGTTTTTCGGAGGGCATTCAGTACTTC.

In this sample, this clone turned up a few times. The J gene is TRBJ1-5, the V gene TRBV7-2; tentative D call: TRBD1 (6 bases). The germline V and J ends were trimmed by 2 bases and 8 bases, with 19 bases remaining between them. The germline V gene has CDR1 SGHTA and CDR2 FQGNSA. The CDR3 loop spans 16 amino acids. The CDR3 sequence: CASSLLRAKAGEPQHF. In DNA, the CDR3 is TGTGCCAGCAGCTTACTCCGGGCCAAGGCAGGGGAGCCCCAGCATTTT.

The rearrangement uses TRBV30 and TRBJ2-1; 11 bases match TRBD2. Germline lookup yields CDR1 GTSNPN and CDR2 SVGIG (reference sequence). V was clipped by 1 base and J by 0 bases; unmatched bases: 11. CDR3 length equals 19 residues. CDR3 nucleotide sequence: TGTGCCTGGAGTGGAACGGGCCTAGCGGGGGGCAGCTCCTACAATGAGCAGTTCTTC. Residues: CAWSGTGLAGGSSYNEQFF.

The chain has TRBV6-5 and TRBJ2-7, with 11 positions matching TRBD1. The CDR3 is made up of 16 amino acids. V was clipped by 2 bases and J by 2 bases; unmatched bases: 5. The germline CDR1 and CDR2 sequences are MNHEY and SVGAGI. CDR3 region: CASSYGTGGETYEQYF. The CDR3 nucleotides read TGTGCCAGCAGTTACGGGACAGGGGGTGAGACCTACGAGCAGTACTTC.

V usage is TRBV15 and J usage is TRBJ1-1; the match to TRBD1 covers 7 bases. J gave up 5 bases and V 9 bases, and 9 bases lay outside the gene matches. Looked up from germline, CDR1 is LNHNV and CDR2 is YYDKDF (reference sequence). This CDR3 region has 13 residues. The CDR3 DNA reads TGTGCCACGACCGGCAGGGGGAATACTGAAGCTTTCTTT. This translates into CATTGRGNTEAFF.

The rearrangement joins TRBV24-1 to TRBJ1-5; TRBD1 matches at 11 bases. The CDR3 contains 16 residues. CDR1 and CDR2 (germline): KGHDR, SFDVKD. Trimming at V came to 4 bases and at J to 3 bases, leaving 4 bases not matched to a gene. The CDR3, as DNA: TGTGCCACCAGTGAAGGACAGGGGGCGATCAATCAGCCCCAGCATTTT. Protein: CATSEGQGAINQPQHF.

The V call is TRBV6-5, the J call TRBJ1-5, with D tentatively TRBD1 (5 bases). Per the germline V gene, CDR1 is MNHEY and CDR2 is SVGAGI. The CDR3 sequence is 15 residues long. Trimming took 6 bases from V and 0 from J, leaving 12 bases between them. CDR3 sequence (DNA): TGTGCCAGCAGACCCCCGGGGGGTAGCAATCAGCCCCAGCATTTT. This gives the protein CASRPPGGSNQPQHF.

The sample holds a few counts of this clone. The rearrangement links TRBV5-1 to TRBJ1-5; D is unresolved. CDR1 and CDR2 from the germline V gene are SGHRS and YFSETQ. There are 14 residues in the CDR3. V was cut by 1 base and J by 4 bases, with 9 bases left in between. CDR3 DNA sequence: TGCGCCAGCAGCTTGAACACGGGTAATCAGCCCCAGCATTTT. Protein product: CASSLNTGNQPQHF.

The chain combines TRBV19 with TRBJ1-1, with TRBD1 as a possible D gene (5 bases). The length of the CDR3 is 14 residues. The germline gives CDR1 LNHDA, CDR2 SQIVND (reference sequence). The V and J ends lost 2 bases and 2 bases respectively, with 9 bases between them. The CDR3 reads CASSISGGNTEAFF. The CDR3 DNA reads TGTGCCAGTAGTATATCGGGGGGAAACACTGAAGCTTTCTTT.

The rearrangement links TRBV5-1 to TRBJ1-3; 8 nucleotides align to TRBD1. CDR1 is SGHRS, CDR2 YFSETQ, per germline. V trimming: 3 bases; J trimming: 0 bases; junction bases outside the gene matches: 5. The CDR3 has 16 residues. Here the CDR3 DNA reads TGCGCCAGCAGCTCTCAGGGGGCTGACTCTGGAAACACCATATATTTT. Its translation is CASSSQGADSGNTIYF. The entire variable domain, with the rest obtained from reference TRBV5-1 and TRBJ1-3, is as follows: KAGVTQTPRYLIKTRGQQVTLSCSPISGHRSVSWYQQTPGQGLQFLFEYFSETQRNKGNFPGRFSGRQFSNSRSEMNVSTLELGDSALYLCASSSQGADSGNTIYFGEGSWLTVV.

V is TRBV15 and J is TRBJ2-3, with D perhaps TRBD1 (6 bases). CDR3 length equals 14 residues. V lost 6 bases and J 3 bases, leaving 13 bases between the germline ends. The germline gives CDR1 LNHNV, CDR2 YYDKDF (reference sequence). In DNA form, the CDR3 reads TGTGCCACCAGAAGTAGACAGGCAACAGATACGCAGTATTTT. Translation: CATRSRQATDTQYF.

The rearrangement joins TRBV7-2 to TRBJ2-1; 7 nucleotides align to TRBD1. Germline CDR1 and CDR2: SGHTA and FQGNSA. V lost 1 base and J lost 4; bases outside the gene matches: 4. The CDR3 is 15 amino acids. DNA for the CDR3: TGTGCCAGCAGCTTAGGGACAGGTCCTTACAATGAGCAGTTCTTC. Residues: CASSLGTGPYNEQFF.

This clone was detected only a few times. The rearrangement uses TRBV7-2 and TRBJ1-4; D unclear. V dropped 1 base and J dropped 10 bases, with 10 bases sitting between them. Looked up from germline, CDR1 is SGHTA and CDR2 is FQGNSA. This CDR3 has 13 residues. The CDR3 DNA follows: TGTGCCAGCAGCTTAGTTAGGGAGGGAAAACTGTTTTTT. This codes for CASSLVREGKLFF.

This clone was detected only once. V is TRBV27 and J is TRBJ2-6; D may be TRBD1 (5 bases). Germline V gives CDR1 MNHEY, CDR2 SMNVEV (reference sequence). Deletions cut 6 bases from V and 1 base from J, with 13 bases between. The CDR3 spans 16 residues. CDR3 sequence (DNA): TGTGCCAGCAGACACAGGCAGCAGTCTGGGGCCAACGTCCTGACTTTC. Amino acid sequence: CASRHRQQSGANVLTF.

The J gene is TRBJ2-1, the V gene TRBV7-3; 11 bases map to TRBD2. The V segment lost 0 bases and the J segment 1 base; nucleotides outside the gene matches: 2. The CDR3 covers 17 residues. The germline V gene has CDR1 SGHTA and CDR2 FQGTGA. CDR3 amino acids: CASSLTTSGASYNEQFF. The DNA of the CDR3 is TGTGCCAGCAGCTTAACGACTAGCGGGGCTTCCTACAATGAGCAGTTCTTC. The full variable domain, rest sourced from reference TRBV7-3 and TRBJ2-1, is GAGVSQTPSNKVTEKGKYVELRCDPISGHTALYWYRQSLGQGPEFLIYFQGTGAADDSGLPNDRFFAVRPEGSVSTLKIQRTERGDSAVYLCASSLTTSGASYNEQFFGPGTRLTVL.

Written as DNA, the CDR3 is TGCGCCAGCAGTTACCAAGGGACTAGCGGCTACAACTACGAGCAGTACTTC. The encoded protein is CASSYQGTSGYNYEQYF. This chain uses TRBV10-2 with TRBJ2-7; 11 positions match TRBD2. CDR1 and CDR2 (germline): WSHSY, SAAADI. The CDR3 is 17 amino acids. J gave up 3 bases and V 5 bases, and 12 bases lay outside the gene matches.

The chain's CDR3 is CASGGNRVRTEAFF. The CDR3 region has the DNA TGTGCTAGTGGGGGCAACAGGGTTCGGACTGAAGCTTTCTTT. The chain is built from TRBV12-5 and TRBJ1-1, with D possibly being TRBD1 (6 bases). Germline CDR1 reads LGHNT; CDR2 reads FRNRAP. V shed 6 bases and J shed 5 bases, with 16 bases lying between them. The CDR3 covers 14 residues.

The chain couples TRBV27 to TRBJ2-3, with a tentative D call TRBD2 (5 bases). The CDR3 is 14 amino acids. Trimming shortened V by 6 bases and J by 5 bases, and 15 bases separated the two germline ends. From germline, CDR1 is MNHEY and CDR2 SMNVEV (reference sequence). CDR3 nucleotides: TGTGCCAGCAGAGAGGGTAGGGCGCTAGATACGCAGTATTTT. This sequence encodes CASREGRALDTQYF.

The chain couples TRBV5-4 to TRBJ2-7; D remains unclear. V lost 4 bases, J lost 0 bases, and 8 bases lay in between. Per the germline V gene, CDR1 is SGHNT and CDR2 is YYREEE (reference sequence). This CDR3 has 13 residues. CDR3 DNA sequence: TGTGCCAGCAGCCCCATTAGCTCCTACGAGCAGTACTTC. It translates to CASSPISSYEQYF.

The chain joins TRBV19 to TRBJ2-3; TRBD2 aligns across 14 bases. Germline lookup yields CDR1 LNHDA and CDR2 SQIVND (reference sequence). Trimming at V came to 11 bases and at J to 1 base, leaving 8 bases not matched to a gene. The CDR3 runs 16 residues. The CDR3 DNA is TGTGCCCCCTACGCGGGACTAGCGGGAGGCACAGATACGCAGTATTTT. It specifies CAPYAGLAGGTDTQYF. Together with reference TRBV19 and TRBJ2-3, the CDR3 gives the full variable domain: DGGITQSPKYLFRKEGQNVTLSCEQNLNHDAMYWYRQDPGQGLRLIYYSQIVNDFQKGDIAEGYSVSREKKESFPLTVTSAQKNPTAFYLCAPYAGLAGGTDTQYFGPGTRLTVL.

The chain carries TRBV5-1 and TRBJ2-1; weak D call: TRBD2 (6 bases). Trimming removed 2 bases from V and 3 bases from J, with 9 bases in between. This CDR3 comprises 14 residues. Germline V CDR1 and CDR2: SGHRS, YFSETQ. The CDR3 is CASSLASDYNEQFF. Here the CDR3 DNA reads TGCGCCAGCAGCTTAGCTAGCGACTACAATGAGCAGTTCTTC.

This chain joins TRBV11-1 and TRBJ1-2, with TRBD1 identical over 10 bases. The CDR3 contains 14 residues. V shed 5 bases and J 7 bases; nucleotides not matched to a gene: 7. Germline V gene sequence: CDR1 SGHAT, CDR2 FQDESV (reference sequence). The CDR3 sequence: CASSPDRGGTGYTF. CDR3 sequence (DNA): TGTGCCAGCAGCCCGGACAGGGGGGGGACTGGCTACACCTTC.